This T cell receptor beta chain is drawn from a study of blood T cell repertoires in COVID-19. Study-wide context: The cDNA or gDNA used as material had been derived from T cells, B-cell-depleted T cells, or PBMCs.

TCRdb's table, derived via immunoSEQ multiplex PCR, lists solely in-frame clones and lacks some. The repertoire consists of about 89,000 clones, with roughly 80% occurring once and the leading ten covering around 50%. In this sample, this clone turned up a few times. The CDR3 extends over 15 amino acids. V shed 2 bases and J 6 bases; nucleotides not matched to a gene: 5. CDR1 is SGHTA, CDR2 FQGTGA, per germline. This receptor was taken from a human donor in a cohort sampled during active COVID-19. V gene TRBV7-3 combines with J gene TRBJ2-1, with 9 bases identical to TRBD1. Sequences were obtained from peripheral blood. CDR3 sequence reads: CASSLLGTGSNEQFF. The CDR3 DNA follows: TGTGCCAGCAGCTTATTGGGGACAGGGTCCAATGAGCAGTTCTTC.